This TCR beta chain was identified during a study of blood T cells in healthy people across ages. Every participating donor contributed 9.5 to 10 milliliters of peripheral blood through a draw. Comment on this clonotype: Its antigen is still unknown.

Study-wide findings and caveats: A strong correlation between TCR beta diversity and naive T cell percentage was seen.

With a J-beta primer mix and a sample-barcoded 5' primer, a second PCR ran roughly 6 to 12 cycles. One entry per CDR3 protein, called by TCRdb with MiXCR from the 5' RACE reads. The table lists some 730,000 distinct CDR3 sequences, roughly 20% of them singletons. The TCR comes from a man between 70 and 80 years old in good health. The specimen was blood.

CDR3 sequence: CASSQTETSYEQYF. DNA of the CDR3: TGTGCCAGCAGTCAGACAGAAACCTCCTACGAGCAGTACTTC. The gene calls are TRBV25-1 and TRBJ2-5; tentatively, D is TRBD1 (5 bases). TRBJ2-7 explains the end of the DNA better; the J call may be wrong. CDR3 length: 14 residues. From germline, CDR1 is MGHDK and CDR2 SYGVNS.